The present TCR beta chain was sequenced within a study of CD8 T cells in Susac syndrome. Deletions cut 6 bases from V and 4 bases from J, with 7 bases between. Germline assignment: CDR1 LNHDA and CDR2 SQIVND (reference sequence). The CDR3 length is 12 residues. TCR beta from blood CD8+ and CD4+ T cells was sequenced. RNA in amounts of about 0.45 to 1 ug was reverse transcribed with random hexamers. MiXCR was run by TCRdb on the immunoSEQ multiplex PCR reads, yielding one entry per CDR3 protein. Among approximately 230,000 distinct CDR3 sequences listed, 93% were seen once. The specimen sequenced was CD4+ T cells from PBMCs. This receptor was taken from a human donor with multiple sclerosis. V is TRBV19 and J is TRBJ1-5; D gene ambiguous. CDR3 sequence: CASRASNQPQHF. The CDR3 nucleotides are TGTGCCAGTAGGGCTTCTAATCAGCCCCAGCATTTT. The complete variable domain, with remaining parts taken from reference TRBV19 and TRBJ1-5, reads DGGITQSPKYLFRKEGQNVTLSCEQNLNHDAMYWYRQDPGQGLRLIYYSQIVNDFQKGDIAEGYSVSREKKESFPLTVTSAQKNPTAFYLCASRASNQPQHFGDGTRLSIL.